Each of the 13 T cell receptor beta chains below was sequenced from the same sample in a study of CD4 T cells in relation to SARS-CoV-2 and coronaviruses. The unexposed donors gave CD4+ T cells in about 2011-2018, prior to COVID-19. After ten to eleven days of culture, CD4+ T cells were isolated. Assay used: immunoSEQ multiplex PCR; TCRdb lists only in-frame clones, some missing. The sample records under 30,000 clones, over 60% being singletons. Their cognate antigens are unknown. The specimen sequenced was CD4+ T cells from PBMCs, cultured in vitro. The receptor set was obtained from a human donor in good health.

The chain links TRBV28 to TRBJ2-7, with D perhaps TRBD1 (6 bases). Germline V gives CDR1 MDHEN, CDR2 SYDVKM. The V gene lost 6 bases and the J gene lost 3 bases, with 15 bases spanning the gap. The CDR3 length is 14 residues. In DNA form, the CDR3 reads TGTGCCAGCAGATCGGGACATACAATCTACGAGCAGTACTTC. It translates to CASRSGHTIYEQYF.

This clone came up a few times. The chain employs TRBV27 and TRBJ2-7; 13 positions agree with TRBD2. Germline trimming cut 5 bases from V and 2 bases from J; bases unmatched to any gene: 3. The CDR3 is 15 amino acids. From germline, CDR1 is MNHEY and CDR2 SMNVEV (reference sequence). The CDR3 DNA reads TGTGCCAGCAGTCCCGGGACTAGCGGGACCTACGAGCAGTACTTC. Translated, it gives CASSPGTSGTYEQYF.

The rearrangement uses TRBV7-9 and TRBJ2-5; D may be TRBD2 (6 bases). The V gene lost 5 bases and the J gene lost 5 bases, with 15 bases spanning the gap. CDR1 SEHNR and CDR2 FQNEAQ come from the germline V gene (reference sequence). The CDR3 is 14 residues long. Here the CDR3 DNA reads TGTGCCAGCAGCGTGGGACTGGGGGTGGAGACCCAGTACTTC. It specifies CASSVGLGVETQYF. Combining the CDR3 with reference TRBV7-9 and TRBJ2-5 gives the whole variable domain DTGVSQNPRHKITKRGQNVTFRCDPISEHNRLYWYRQTLGQGPEFLTYFQNEAQLEKSRLLSDRFSAERPKGSFSTLEIQRTEQGDSAMYLCASSVGLGVETQYFGPGTRLLVL.

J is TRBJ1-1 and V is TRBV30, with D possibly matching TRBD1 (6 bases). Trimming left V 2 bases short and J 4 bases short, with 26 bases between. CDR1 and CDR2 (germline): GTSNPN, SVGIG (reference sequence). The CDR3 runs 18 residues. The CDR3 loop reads CAWSKEIGTRRGGTEAFF. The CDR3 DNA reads TGTGCCTGGAGTAAAGAAATCGGGACAAGGAGAGGTGGCACTGAAGCTTTCTTT. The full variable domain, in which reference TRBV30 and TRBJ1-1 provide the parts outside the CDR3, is SQTIHQWPATLVQPVGSPLSLECTVEGTSNPNLYWYRQAAGRGLQLLFYSVGIGQISSEVPQNLSASRPQDRQFILSSKKLLLSDSGFYLCAWSKEIGTRRGGTEAFFGQGTRLTVV.

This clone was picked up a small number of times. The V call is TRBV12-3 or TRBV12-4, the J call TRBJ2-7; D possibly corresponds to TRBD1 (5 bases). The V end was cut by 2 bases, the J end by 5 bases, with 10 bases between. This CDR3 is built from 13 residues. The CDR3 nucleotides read TGTGCCAGCAGTTTATCAGGGTTGGACGAGCAGTACTTC. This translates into CASSLSGLDEQYF.

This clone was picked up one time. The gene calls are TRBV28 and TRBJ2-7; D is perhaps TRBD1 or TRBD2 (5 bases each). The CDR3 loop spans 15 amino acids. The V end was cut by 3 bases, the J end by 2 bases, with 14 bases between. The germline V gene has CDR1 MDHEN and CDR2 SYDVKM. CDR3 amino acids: CASSLTGLSAYEQYF. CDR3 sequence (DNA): TGTGCCAGCAGTTTGACGGGGCTCTCAGCCTACGAGCAGTACTTC.

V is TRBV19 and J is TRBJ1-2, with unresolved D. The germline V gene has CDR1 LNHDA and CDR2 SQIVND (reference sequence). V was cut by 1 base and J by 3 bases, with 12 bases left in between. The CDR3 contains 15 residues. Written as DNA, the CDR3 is TGTGCCAGTAGTATAGCCTCTGGACGGCACTATGGCTACACCTTC. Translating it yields CASSIASGRHYGYTF.

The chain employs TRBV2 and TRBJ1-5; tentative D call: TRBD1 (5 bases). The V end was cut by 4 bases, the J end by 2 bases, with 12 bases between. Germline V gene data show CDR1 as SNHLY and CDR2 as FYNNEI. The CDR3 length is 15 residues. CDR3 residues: CASSVERGGNQPQHF. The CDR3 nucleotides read TGTGCCAGCAGTGTGGAAAGGGGAGGCAATCAGCCCCAGCATTTT.

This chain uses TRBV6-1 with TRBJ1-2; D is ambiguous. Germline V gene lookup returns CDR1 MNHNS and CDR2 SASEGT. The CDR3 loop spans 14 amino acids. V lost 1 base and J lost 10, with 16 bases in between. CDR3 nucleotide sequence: TGTGCCAGCAGTGAAGTGGGTCACCGAGGGAACTACACCTTC. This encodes CASSEVGHRGNYTF.

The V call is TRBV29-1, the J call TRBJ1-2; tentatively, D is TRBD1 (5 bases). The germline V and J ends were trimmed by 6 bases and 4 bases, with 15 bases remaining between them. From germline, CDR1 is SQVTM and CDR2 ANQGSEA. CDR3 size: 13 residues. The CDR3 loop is CSVNDGGSYGYTF. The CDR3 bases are TGCAGCGTCAATGACGGGGGGTCCTATGGCTACACCTTC.

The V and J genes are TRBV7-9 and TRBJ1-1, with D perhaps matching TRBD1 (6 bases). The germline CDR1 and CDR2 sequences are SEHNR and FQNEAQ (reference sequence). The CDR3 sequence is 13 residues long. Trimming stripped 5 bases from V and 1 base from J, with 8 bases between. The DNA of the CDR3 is TGTGCCAGCAGCGCGGACAGGAACACTGAAGCTTTCTTT. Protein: CASSADRNTEAFF.

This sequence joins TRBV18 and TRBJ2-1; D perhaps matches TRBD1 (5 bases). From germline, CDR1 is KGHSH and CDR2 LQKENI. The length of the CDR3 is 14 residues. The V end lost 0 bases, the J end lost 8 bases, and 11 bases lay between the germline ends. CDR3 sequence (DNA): TGTGCCAGCTCACCACCAGGGGCTTTTTATGAGCAGTTCTTC. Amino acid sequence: CASSPPGAFYEQFF.

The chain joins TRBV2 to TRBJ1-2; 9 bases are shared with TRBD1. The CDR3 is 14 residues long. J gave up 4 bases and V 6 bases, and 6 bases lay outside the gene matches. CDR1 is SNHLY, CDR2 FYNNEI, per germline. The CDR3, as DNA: TGTGCCAGCAGCCAACAGGGGGCTCCCTATGGCTACACCTTC. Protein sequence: CASSQQGAPYGYTF.